The source of this T cell receptor (beta chain) is a study of Graves' ophthalmopathy and Graves' hyperthyroidism (dated by TCRdb to 2016 to 2019). Turning to the overall study: Peripheral blood was collected before any treatment was given, at the time of initial diagnosis. The study used TCR beta repertoire signatures to distinguish Graves' ophthalmopathy from Graves' hyperthyroidism and to predict progression to ophthalmopathy. In total, 135 blood samples were TCR-sequenced: fewer than 50 ophthalmopathy, around 75 hyperthyroidism and roughly 17 hyperthyroidism-to-ophthalmopathy patients. A discovery set of 90 to 100 patients (around 40 ophthalmopathy, 60 or so stable hyperthyroidism) was enrolled to explore V-J signatures distinguishing ophthalmopathy from hyperthyroidism. An independent validation cohort was composed of roughly 19 hyperthyroidism patients and about 16 patients who later progressed from hyperthyroidism to ophthalmopathy. In more than five hyperthyroidism patients, T-cell repertoires of thyroid tissue and blood were compared. Following sampling, methimazole starting at 30 mg daily was administered to hyperthyroidism patients, and high-dose intravenous methylprednisolone was administered to ophthalmopathy patients. Study-wide conclusions, independent of this receptor: Sample size was not predetermined statistically, and investigators were not blinded to group allocation. Most expanded thyroid clonotypes with frequency above 0.001 were also detected in blood, suggesting blood repertoires may reflect the thyroid immune response. In validation, the model predicted ophthalmopathy progression with about 70% sensitivity and roughly 72% specificity; more than ten predicted patients were CT-confirmed with GO in a median of roughly 6.8 months. Ophthalmopathy was separated from stable hyperthyroidism by the 13-signature model with about 89% sensitivity and around 81% specificity in cross-validation and with 80%/75% in the test set.

Concerning this clonotype itself: No cognate antigen has been identified for it. Since a much larger clone is just one base distant, this may be a read error.

The CDR3 has 14 amino acids, counting the end cysteine and phenylalanine. Just the 42-base CDR3 DNA is kept, in frame starting at base 1. The germline V gene specifies SQVTM as CDR1 and ANQGSEA as CDR2. The junction carries 22 bases between V and J, which are trimmed by 4 bases and 10 bases respectively. Patients with ophthalmopathy had moderately to severely active disease, with a Clinical Activity Score of 3 or more, a NOSPECS grade of 4 or more, and a disease duration of less than 3 months. Patients with other autoimmune diseases, uncontrolled infections, pregnancy or lactation were excluded. Clinical symptoms, serum thyroxine, TRAb, thyroid ultrasound and orbital computed tomography formed the basis of the diagnosis. PBMCs were isolated from more than 9 ml of fresh peripheral blood by Ficoll-Paque density gradient centrifugation. Total RNA was extracted using Trizol reagent, and RNA quality was checked on an Agilent 2100 Bioanalyzer.

For repertoire sequencing, the TCR beta CDR3 regions were amplified from RNA transcripts. The first round of RT-PCR was done with HTBI primers and the Qiagen OneStep RT-PCR kit, and was followed by a second round of multiplex PCR, then size selection and purification. The libraries underwent paired-end sequencing with 100 bp reads on an Illumina HiSeq2000. As for the original processing: Reads were processed with SOAPnuke, discarding reads with adapters, uncalled bases, mean Phred below 15, or no exact constant-primer or identifier match. COPE v1.2.5 was used to merge the high-quality paired reads. Each unique nucleotide sequence was treated as a clonotype, and MiTCR v1.1 was used to align the clonotypes to the IMGT TRB V, D and J references. The analysis was limited to V-J combinations with a frequency above 0.0001, which together covered 99.2% of repertoires. For each V-J combination, a TCR clonal expansion and chaos score was defined as F50 clonal expansion divided by the chaos observed in the TCRdist matrix. Features were reduced by Welch's t-statistics and random forest to roughly 14 V-J combinations, which fed a naive Bayes classifier. The similarity between thyroid and blood repertoires was quantified using the Morisita-Horn index. Using fastp trimming at Q25 and MiXCR clonotype assembly, TCRdb reanalyzed the public sequencing data and kept in-frame beta chains. Every distinct CDR3 protein forms one entry, paired with its most common genes and DNA. Clone size and V and J calls follow TCRdb, not the original study. Across this sample there are 600,000 to 950,000 distinct CDR3 sequences, with roughly two fifths seen only once. 40% to 45% of the sample belongs to the ten largest clones.

The receptor comes from an adult man with Graves' ophthalmopathy. Material for sequencing was peripheral blood. The chain uses TRBV29-1 and TRBJ1-2, and possibly TRBD1, on 6 matching bases. Here is the DNA: TGCAGCGTTGGGGGGGACGAACAGGGAATTGCCTACACCTTC. Translated, it gives CSVGGDEQGIAYTF.